This record concerns one T cell receptor (beta chain) sequence. The authors' processing: Reference gene primer amplification gave estimated nucleated cell counts. Profiling relied on immunoSEQ multiplex PCR, and the TCRdb table lists in-frame clones only, not all of them. V, J and clone size derive from that table, while D and trimming were established from the DNA sequence. In the table there are approximately 100,000 clones, more than 65% of which are singletons. These data originate in a study of blood T cell repertoires in COVID-19. The sample comprised peripheral blood. This clonotype originated in an elderly woman with acute or convalescent COVID-19.

CDR3 nucleotide sequence: TGTGCCAGCAGTTACTCGAAGCCGGCAGGAACCTATGGCTACACCTTC. Its protein product is CASSYSKPAGTYGYTF. The chain has TRBV6-5 and TRBJ1-2, with D unclear. With 0 bases removed from V and 4 bases from J, the gap between germline ends came to 15 bases. CDR1 and CDR2 (germline): MNHEY, SVGAGI. The CDR3 extends over 16 amino acids.